The T cell receptor (beta chain) described here comes from a study of breast tumors, draining lymph nodes, adjacent tissues. TCRdb ran MiXCR on the multiplex PCR reads and lists one entry per CDR3 protein. The data show some 140,000 distinct CDR3 sequences, approximately 22% seen once. Germline lookup yields CDR1 GTSNPN and CDR2 SVGIG (reference sequence). The CDR3 sequence is 12 residues long. Deletions cut 4 bases from V and 5 bases from J, with 9 bases between. This clonotype was recorded at least ten times. Axillary draining lymph nodes of breast cancer patients supplied the node samples. Sequenced input: axillary lymph node tissue. The chain uses TRBV30 and TRBJ2-1; D gene uncertain. The receptor's source is a female donor with breast cancer. Some clones in this sample may be carry-over from other donors' samples. The CDR3 region is CAWNSPDNEQFF. The CDR3 DNA is TGTGCCTGGAATTCGCCGGACAATGAGCAGTTCTTC.